Sequencing of this T cell receptor beta chain was carried out in a study of early stage breast cancer tumors. On the study more broadly: Most of the 16 invasive tumors were ER+, PR+ and HER2-. Among around 12 ER+/PR+/HER2- tumors, eight were ductal, four lobular.

The repertoire was sequenced with immunoSEQ multiplex PCR; TCRdb's copy has only in-frame clones and lacks some. Seen here are thousands of clones, about 70% observed once, and the top ten hold about an eighth. The CDR3 covers 14 residues. The V gene end was trimmed by 5 bases and the J gene end by 7 bases; junction bases not matched to a gene: 5. The germline gives CDR1 MNHEY, CDR2 SMNVEV (reference sequence). J is TRBJ1-6 and V is TRBV27; 7 nucleotides match TRBD1. The sequencing sample was made of normal breast tissue next to the tumor. The receptor comes from a person in their sixties with breast cancer. The CDR3 coding sequence is TGTGCCAGCAGTCTTACAGGGGAAAATTCACCCCTCCACTTT. Its protein product is CASSLTGENSPLHF.